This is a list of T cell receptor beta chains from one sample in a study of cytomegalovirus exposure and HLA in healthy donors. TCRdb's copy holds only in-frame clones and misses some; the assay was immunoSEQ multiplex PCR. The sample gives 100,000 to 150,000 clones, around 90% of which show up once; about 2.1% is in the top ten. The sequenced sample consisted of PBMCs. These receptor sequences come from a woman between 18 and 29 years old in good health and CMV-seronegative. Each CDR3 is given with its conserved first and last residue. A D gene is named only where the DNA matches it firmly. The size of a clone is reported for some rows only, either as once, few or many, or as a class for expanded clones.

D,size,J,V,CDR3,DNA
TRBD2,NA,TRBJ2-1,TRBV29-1,CSVRSGLAGFEQFF,TGCAGCGTTCGTTCCGGACTAGCGGGATTTGAGCAGTTCTTC
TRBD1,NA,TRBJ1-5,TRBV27,CASSLDRSGPQHF,TGTGCCAGCAGCTTGGACAGGTCTGGGCCCCAGCATTTT
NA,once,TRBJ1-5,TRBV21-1,CASSKECRDRNQPQHF,TGTGCCAGCAGCAAAGAATGTCGGGACAGAAATCAGCCCCAGCATTTT
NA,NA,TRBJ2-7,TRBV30,CAWSGLGAPPRSYEQYF,TGTGCCTGGAGTGGTTTAGGGGCCCCCCCTCGCTCCTACGAGCAGTACTTC
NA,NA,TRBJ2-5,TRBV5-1,CASSYTTGQETQYF,TGCGCCAGCAGCTACACGACAGGTCAAGAGACCCAGTACTTC
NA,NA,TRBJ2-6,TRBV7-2,CASSNRVTGANVLTF,TGTGCCAGCAGCAACAGGGTAACTGGGGCCAACGTCCTGACTTTC
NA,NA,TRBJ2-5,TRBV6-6,CASSYESLTQYF,TGTGCCAGCAGTTACGAGTCTCTGACCCAGTACTTC
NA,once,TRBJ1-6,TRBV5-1,CASSSTESYNSPLHF,TGCGCCAGCAGCTCGACAGAATCCTATAATTCACCCCTCCACTTT
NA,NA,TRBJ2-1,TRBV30,CAWSGARMSSYNEQFF,TGTGCCTGGAGTGGCGCACGAATGAGCTCCTACAATGAGCAGTTCTTC
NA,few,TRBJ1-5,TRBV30,CAWSGAGQYSNQPQHF,TGTGCCTGGAGTGGGGCAGGGCAATATAGCAATCAGCCCCAGCATTTT
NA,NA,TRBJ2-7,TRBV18,CASSPGARSYEQYF,TGTGCCAGCTCACCTGGGGCCAGAAGCTACGAGCAGTACTTC
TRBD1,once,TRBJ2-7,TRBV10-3,CAISGGQVDYEQYF,TGTGCCATCAGTGGGGGACAGGTAGACTACGAGCAGTACTTC
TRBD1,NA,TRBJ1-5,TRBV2,CASSSTGGRQPQHF,TGTGCCAGCAGTTCAACAGGGGGGAGACAGCCCCAGCATTTT
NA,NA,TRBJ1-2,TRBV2,CASSVGGRGANYGYTF,TGTGCCAGCAGTGTCGGGGGTCGGGGAGCTAACTATGGCTACACCTTC
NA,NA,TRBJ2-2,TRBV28,CASSFPQGRTDPTGELFF,TGTGCCAGCAGTTTCCCCCAGGGAAGGACAGATCCAACCGGGGAGCTGTTTTTT
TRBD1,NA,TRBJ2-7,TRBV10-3,CAISEFGTGDGEQYF,TGTGCCATCAGTGAGTTCGGGACAGGGGACGGCGAGCAGTACTTC
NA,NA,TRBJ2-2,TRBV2,CASRESTGELFF,TGTGCCAGCAGAGAGAGCACCGGGGAGCTGTTTTTT
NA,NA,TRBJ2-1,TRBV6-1,CAGGTRRRFDEQFF,TGTGCCGGGGGCACCAGGCGAAGATTCGATGAGCAGTTCTTC
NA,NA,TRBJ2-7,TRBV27,CASSSRRGYSYEQYF,TGTGCCAGCAGTTCTCGCAGGGGATACAGCTACGAGCAGTACTTC
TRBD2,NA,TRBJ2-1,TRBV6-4,CASSDSGTSGMQFF,TGTGCCAGCAGTGACTCGGGGACTAGCGGGATGCAGTTCTTC
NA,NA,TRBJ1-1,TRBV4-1,CASSQALWAALGARNPNTEAFF,TGCGCCAGCAGCCAAGCTCTTTGGGCCGCGCTGGGGGCAAGGAATCCAAACACTGAAGCTTTCTTT
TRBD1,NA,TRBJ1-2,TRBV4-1,CASSQVGQSYGYTF,TGCGCCAGCAGCCAAGTGGGACAGAGCTATGGCTACACCTTC
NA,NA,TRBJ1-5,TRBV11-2,CASSWGMGHNQPQHF,TGTGCCAGCAGCTGGGGTATGGGGCACAATCAGCCCCAGCATTTT
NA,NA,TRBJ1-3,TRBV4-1,CASSQDMRGNGNTIYF,TGCGCCAGCAGCCAAGATATGCGGGGGAATGGAAACACCATATATTTT
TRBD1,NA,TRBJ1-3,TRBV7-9,CASTQGGVSGNTIYF,TGTGCCAGCACACAGGGGGGGGTCTCTGGAAACACCATATATTTT
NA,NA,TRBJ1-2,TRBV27,CASSLSGSGYTF,TGTGCCAGCAGTTTGTCAGGATCTGGCTACACCTTC
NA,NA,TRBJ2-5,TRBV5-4,CASSLATSMAGQETQYF,TGTGCCAGCAGCTTGGCGACTAGTATGGCGGGCCAAGAGACCCAGTACTTC
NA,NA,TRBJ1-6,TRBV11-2,CASMTGRGLANSPLHF,TGTGCCAGCATGACAGGACGAGGTCTAGCCAATTCACCCCTCCACTTT
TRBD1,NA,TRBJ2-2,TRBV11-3,CASRPGTGGNTGELFF,TGTGCCAGCAGACCAGGGACAGGGGGGAACACCGGGGAGCTGTTTTTT
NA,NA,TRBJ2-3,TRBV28,CASSSEDYRGTDTQYF,TGTGCCAGCAGTTCCGAGGACTACCGGGGCACAGATACGCAGTATTTT
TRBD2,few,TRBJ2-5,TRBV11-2,CASSLALAGGQETQYF,TGTGCCAGCAGCTTAGCGCTAGCGGGGGGGCAAGAGACCCAGTACTTC
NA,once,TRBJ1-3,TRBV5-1,CASSREASGNTIYF,TGCGCCAGCAGCCGGGAGGCTTCTGGAAACACCATATATTTT
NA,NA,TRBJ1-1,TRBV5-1,CASSLGTTTEAFF,TGCGCCAGCAGCTTAGGCACTACCACTGAAGCTTTCTTT
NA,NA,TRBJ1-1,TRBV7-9,CASSFTSNTEAFF,TGTGCCAGCAGCTTTACATCGAACACTGAAGCTTTCTTT
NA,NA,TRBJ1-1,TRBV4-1,CASSHPDTMNTEAFF,TGCGCCAGCAGCCACCCGGACACCATGAACACTGAAGCTTTCTTT
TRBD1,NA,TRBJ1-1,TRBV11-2,CASSANRGRRSNTEAFF,TGTGCCAGCAGCGCTAACAGGGGCAGGAGGTCGAACACTGAAGCTTTCTTT
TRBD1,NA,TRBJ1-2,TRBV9,CASSVVGTVNYGYTF,TGTGCCAGCAGCGTAGTAGGGACAGTTAACTATGGCTACACCTTC
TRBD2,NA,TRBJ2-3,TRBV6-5,CASSNSGGASDTQYF,TGTGCCAGCAGCAATAGCGGGGGGGCCTCGGATACGCAGTATTTT
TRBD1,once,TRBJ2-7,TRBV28,CASSLAGGGYEQYF,TGTGCCAGCAGTCTCGCAGGGGGCGGCTACGAGCAGTACTTC
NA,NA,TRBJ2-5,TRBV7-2,CASSFSTTSRGGETQYF,TGTGCCAGCAGCTTTTCTACGACTAGTAGGGGTGGAGAGACCCAGTACTTC
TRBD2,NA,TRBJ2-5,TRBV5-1,CASSLELAGGGETQYF,TGCGCCAGCAGCTTGGAGCTAGCGGGAGGGGGAGAGACCCAGTACTTC
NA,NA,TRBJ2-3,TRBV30,CAWKRGHSTDTQYF,TGTGCCTGGAAGCGGGGACATAGCACAGATACGCAGTATTTT
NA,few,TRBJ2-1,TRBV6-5,CASSYASSGRSNEQFF,TGTGCCAGCAGTTACGCGTCGTCGGGGAGGTCAAATGAGCAGTTCTTC
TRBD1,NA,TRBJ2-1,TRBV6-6,CASSPLRGPDEQFF,TGTGCCAGCAGTCCCCTTAGGGGGCCGGATGAGCAGTTCTTC
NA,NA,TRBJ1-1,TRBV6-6,CASSYVSTEAFF,TGTGCCAGCAGTTACGTCAGTACTGAAGCTTTCTTT
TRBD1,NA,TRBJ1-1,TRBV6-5,CASSTTGAGAEAFF,TGTGCCAGCAGTACCACAGGGGCTGGAGCTGAAGCTTTCTTT
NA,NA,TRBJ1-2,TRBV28,CASSLRLYYGYTF,TGTGCCAGCAGTTTACGACTGTACTATGGCTACACCTTC
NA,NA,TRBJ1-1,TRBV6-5,CASTARVSTAEAFF,TGTGCCAGCACCGCCAGGGTCTCTACGGCTGAAGCTTTCTTT
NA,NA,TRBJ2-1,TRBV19,CASSGRGVNEQFF,TGTGCCAGTAGTGGGCGGGGAGTGAATGAGCAGTTCTTC
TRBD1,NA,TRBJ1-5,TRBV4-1,CASSQDGGQGDQPQHF,TGCGCCAGCAGCCAAGATGGAGGACAGGGGGATCAGCCCCAGCATTTT
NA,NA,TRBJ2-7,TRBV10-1,CASSDLRPPQYF,TGCGCCAGCAGTGATTTGCGGCCTCCGCAGTACTTC
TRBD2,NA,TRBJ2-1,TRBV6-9,CASSYSGSGIDEQFF,TGTGCCAGCAGTTATTCCGGTAGCGGGATCGATGAGCAGTTCTTC
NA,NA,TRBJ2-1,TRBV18,CASSPPSGGNEQFF,TGTGCCAGCTCACCACCCTCGGGCGGGAATGAGCAGTTCTTC
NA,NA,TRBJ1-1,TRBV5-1,CASSPTANTEAFF,TGCGCCAGCAGCCCGACAGCGAACACTGAAGCTTTCTTT
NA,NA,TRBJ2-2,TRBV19,CASSISPQGRTGELFF,TGTGCCAGTAGTATCTCGCCACAGGGGAGGACCGGGGAGCTGTTTTTT